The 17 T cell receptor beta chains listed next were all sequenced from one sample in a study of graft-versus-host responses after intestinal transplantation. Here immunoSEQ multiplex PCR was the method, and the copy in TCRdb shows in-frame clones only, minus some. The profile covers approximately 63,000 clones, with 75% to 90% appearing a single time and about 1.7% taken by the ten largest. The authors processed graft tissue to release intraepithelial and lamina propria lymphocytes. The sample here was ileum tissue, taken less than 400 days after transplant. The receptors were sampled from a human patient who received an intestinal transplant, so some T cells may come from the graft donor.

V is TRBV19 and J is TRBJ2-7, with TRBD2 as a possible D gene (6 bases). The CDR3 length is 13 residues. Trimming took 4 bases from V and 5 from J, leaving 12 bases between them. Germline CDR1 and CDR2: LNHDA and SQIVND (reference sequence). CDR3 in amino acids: CASSNGDFNEQYF. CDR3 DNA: TGTGCCAGTAGTAACGGGGACTTCAACGAGCAGTACTTC.

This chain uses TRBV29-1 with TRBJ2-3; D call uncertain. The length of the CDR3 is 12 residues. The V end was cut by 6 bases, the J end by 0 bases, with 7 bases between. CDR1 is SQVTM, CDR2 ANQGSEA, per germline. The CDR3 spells CSVRISTDTQYF. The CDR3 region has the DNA TGCAGCGTCCGAATAAGCACAGATACGCAGTATTTT.

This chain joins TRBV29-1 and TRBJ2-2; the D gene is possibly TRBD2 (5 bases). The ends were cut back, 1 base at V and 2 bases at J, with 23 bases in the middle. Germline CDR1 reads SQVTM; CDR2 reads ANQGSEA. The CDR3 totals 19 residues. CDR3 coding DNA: TGCAGCGTTGAAGTGTGGAGGAAATGGCGGCTGAAAAACACCGGGGAGCTGTTTTTT. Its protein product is CSVEVWRKWRLKNTGELFF.

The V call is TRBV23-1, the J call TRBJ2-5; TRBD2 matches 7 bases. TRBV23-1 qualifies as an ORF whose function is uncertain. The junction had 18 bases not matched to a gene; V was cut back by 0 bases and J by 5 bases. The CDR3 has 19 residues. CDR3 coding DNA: TGCGCCAGCAGTCAATCGGTTCGGGGACGAGGGAGGGCCTGGGAGACCCAGTACTTC. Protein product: CASSQSVRGRGRAWETQYF.

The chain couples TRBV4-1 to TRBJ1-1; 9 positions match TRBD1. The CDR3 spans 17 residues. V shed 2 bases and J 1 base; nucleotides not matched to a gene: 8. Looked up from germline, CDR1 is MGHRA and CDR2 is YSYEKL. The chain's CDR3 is CASSQLPTGGPNTEAFF. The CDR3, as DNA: TGCGCCAGCAGCCAACTACCGACAGGGGGGCCGAACACTGAAGCTTTCTTT.

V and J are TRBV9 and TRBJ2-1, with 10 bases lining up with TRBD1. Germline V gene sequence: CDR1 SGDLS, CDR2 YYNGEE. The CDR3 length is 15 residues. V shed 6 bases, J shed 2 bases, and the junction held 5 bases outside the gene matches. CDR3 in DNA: TGTGCCAGCAACGCCGGACAGGGGGCCTACAATGAGCAGTTCTTC. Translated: CASNAGQGAYNEQFF.

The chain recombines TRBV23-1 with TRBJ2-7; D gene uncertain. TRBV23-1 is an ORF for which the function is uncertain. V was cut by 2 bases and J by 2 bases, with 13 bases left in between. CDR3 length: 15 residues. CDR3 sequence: CASSQTATLTYEQYF. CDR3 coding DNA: TGCGCCAGCAGTCAAACAGCCACCTTGACCTACGAGCAGTACTTC.

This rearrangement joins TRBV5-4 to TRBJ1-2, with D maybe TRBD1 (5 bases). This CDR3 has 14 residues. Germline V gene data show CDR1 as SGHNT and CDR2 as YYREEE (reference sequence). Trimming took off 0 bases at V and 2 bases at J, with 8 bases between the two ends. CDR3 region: CASSLDAGNYGYTF. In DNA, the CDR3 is TGTGCCAGCAGCTTGGATGCAGGGAACTATGGCTACACCTTC.

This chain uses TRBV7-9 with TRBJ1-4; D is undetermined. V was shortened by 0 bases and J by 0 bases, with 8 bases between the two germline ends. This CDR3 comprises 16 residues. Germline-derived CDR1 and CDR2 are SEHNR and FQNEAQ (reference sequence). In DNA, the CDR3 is TGTGCCAGCAGCTTAGCGGGTGGTGCAACTAATGAAAAACTGTTTTTT. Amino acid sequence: CASSLAGGATNEKLFF.

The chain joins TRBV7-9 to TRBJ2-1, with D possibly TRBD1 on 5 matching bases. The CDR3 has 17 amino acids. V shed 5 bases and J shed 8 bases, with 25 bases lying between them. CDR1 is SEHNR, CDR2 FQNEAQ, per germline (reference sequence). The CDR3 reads CASSLFLGQGILDEQFF. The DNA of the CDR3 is TGTGCCAGCAGCCTCTTTCTGGGGCAGGGAATTTTAGATGAGCAGTTCTTC.

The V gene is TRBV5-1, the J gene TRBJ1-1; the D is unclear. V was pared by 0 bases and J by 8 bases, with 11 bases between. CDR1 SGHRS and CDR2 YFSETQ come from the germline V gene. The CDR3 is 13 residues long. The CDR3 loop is CASSLAVGREAFF. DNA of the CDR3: TGCGCCAGCAGCTTGGCGGTCGGCAGGGAAGCTTTCTTT.

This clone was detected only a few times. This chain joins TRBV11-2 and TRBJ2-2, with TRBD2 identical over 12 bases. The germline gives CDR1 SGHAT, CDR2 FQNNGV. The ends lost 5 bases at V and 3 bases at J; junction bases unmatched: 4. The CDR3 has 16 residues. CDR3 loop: CASSPRLAGDTGELFF. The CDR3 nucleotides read TGTGCCAGCAGCCCCCGACTAGCGGGGGACACCGGGGAGCTGTTTTTT.

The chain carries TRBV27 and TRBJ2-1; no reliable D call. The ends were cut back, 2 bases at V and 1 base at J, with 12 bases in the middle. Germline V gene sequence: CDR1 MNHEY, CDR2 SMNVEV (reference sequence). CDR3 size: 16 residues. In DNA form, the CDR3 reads TGTGCCAGCAGTTTAGGGTTCCTCCTGTCCTACAATGAGCAGTTCTTC. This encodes CASSLGFLLSYNEQFF.

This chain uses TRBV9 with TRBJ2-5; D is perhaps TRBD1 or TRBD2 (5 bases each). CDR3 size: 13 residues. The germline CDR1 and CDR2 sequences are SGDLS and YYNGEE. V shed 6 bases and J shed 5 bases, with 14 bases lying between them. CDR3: CASNLGVGETQYF. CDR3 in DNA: TGTGCCAGCAACTTGGGGGTCGGGGAGACCCAGTACTTC. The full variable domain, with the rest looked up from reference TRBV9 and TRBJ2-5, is DSGVTQTPKHLITATGQRVTLRCSPRSGDLSVYWYQQSLDQGLQFLIQYYNGEERAKGNILERFSAQQFPDLHSELNLSSLELGDSALYFCASNLGVGETQYFGPGTRLLVL.

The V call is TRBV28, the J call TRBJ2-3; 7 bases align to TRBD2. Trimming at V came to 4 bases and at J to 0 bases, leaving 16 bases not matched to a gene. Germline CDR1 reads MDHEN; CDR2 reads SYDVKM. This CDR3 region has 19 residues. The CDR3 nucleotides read TGTGCCAGCAGTTATTTTCCCATCTCTAGCGGCTCTAGCACAGATACGCAGTATTTT. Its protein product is CASSYFPISSGSSTDTQYF.

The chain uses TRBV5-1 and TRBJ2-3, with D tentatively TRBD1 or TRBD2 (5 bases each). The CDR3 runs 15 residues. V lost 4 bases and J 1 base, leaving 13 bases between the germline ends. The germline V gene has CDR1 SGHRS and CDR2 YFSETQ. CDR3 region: CASSPREGGTDTQYF. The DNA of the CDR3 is TGCGCCAGCAGCCCTCGGGAAGGGGGCACAGATACGCAGTATTTT.

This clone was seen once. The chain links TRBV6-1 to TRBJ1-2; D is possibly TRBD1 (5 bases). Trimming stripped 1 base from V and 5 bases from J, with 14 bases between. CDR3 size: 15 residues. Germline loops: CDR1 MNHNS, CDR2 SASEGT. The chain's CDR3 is CASSEGSGPGYGYTF. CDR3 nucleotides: TGTGCCAGCAGTGAAGGCTCGGGGCCGGGGTATGGCTACACCTTC.